Presented here are 13 T cell receptor beta chains from one specimen sequenced in a study of spatial heterogeneity in lung cancer. From the 5' RACE reads, TCRdb called clonotypes with MiXCR, one entry per CDR3 protein. The data hold 10,000 to 15,000 distinct CDR3 sequences, with approximately 3.8% observed a single time. This sample's time point: sample taken at primary tumor resection. This specimen was PBMCs, taken at surgery. These receptors all come from a male donor with early-stage non-small cell lung cancer.

At least ten counts were recorded for this clonotype. The gene calls are TRBV6-6 and TRBJ1-1, with a tentative D call TRBD1 (6 bases). The V and J ends lost 5 bases and 0 bases respectively, with 13 bases between them. CDR1 and CDR2 (germline): MNHNY, SVGAGI (reference sequence). The CDR3 has 15 residues. CDR3 region: CASSPPGTLNTEAFF. CDR3 sequence (DNA): TGTGCCAGCAGTCCCCCCGGGACACTGAACACTGAAGCTTTCTTT.

This clonotype was detected ten times or more. The J gene is TRBJ2-5, the V gene TRBV2, with 9 bases identical to TRBD2. The V segment lost 7 bases and the J segment 4 bases; nucleotides outside the gene matches: 19. Germline loops: CDR1 SNHLY, CDR2 FYNNEI. This CDR3 is built from 18 residues. The DNA for the CDR3 is TGTGCCAGCACCGAGCGGGGGGTAGCGGGAGCGCAGGGAGAGACCCAGTACTTC. It yields the protein CASTERGVAGAQGETQYF.

This clonotype was seen ten or more times. This chain uses TRBV9 with TRBJ1-2; D is possibly TRBD1 (5 bases). The CDR3 contains 14 residues. In germline, CDR1 is SGDLS, CDR2 YYNGEE. Deletions cut 4 bases from V and 4 bases from J, with 14 bases between. CDR3 coding DNA: TGTGCCAGCAGCTCCGACAGTCCTGCCTATGGCTACACCTTC. The encoded protein is CASSSDSPAYGYTF.

The chain carries TRBV5-1 and TRBJ2-3, with 13 bases that match TRBD2. The CDR3 contains 17 residues. Looked up from germline, CDR1 is SGHRS and CDR2 is YFSETQ. Trimming cost V 4 bases and J 2 bases; bases outside gene matches: 7. The CDR3 spells CASSPILAGGPTDTQYF. The CDR3 nucleotides are TGCGCCAGCAGCCCGATACTAGCGGGAGGGCCCACAGATACGCAGTATTTT.

The chain employs TRBV6-6 and TRBJ1-5; D gene ambiguous. The CDR3 covers 12 residues. V was clipped by 7 bases and J by 3 bases, with 7 bases between them. CDR1 MNHNY and CDR2 SVGAGI come from the germline V gene (reference sequence). DNA for the CDR3: TGTGCCAGCAATGGGCTCAATCAGCCCCAGCATTTT. Translation: CASNGLNQPQHF.

This clonotype was recorded at least ten times. V gene TRBV25-1 combines with J gene TRBJ2-7; the match to TRBD1 covers 9 bases. Germline V lookup: CDR1 MGHDK, CDR2 SYGVNS. Trimming took 4 bases from V and 5 from J; bases not matched to a gene: 6. The CDR3 totals 14 residues. The CDR3 spells CASSAGTGFHEQYF. The CDR3 DNA sequence: TGTGCCAGCAGTGCCGGGACAGGGTTTCACGAGCAGTACTTC.

The sample holds many counts of this clonotype. This chain links TRBV6-2 or TRBV6-3 with TRBJ1-1, with TRBD1 identical over 7 bases. This CDR3 has 14 residues. With V trimmed by 6 bases and J by 1 base, 5 bases remained unmatched. Germline CDR1 is MNHEY and CDR2 is SVGEGT. CDR3 loop: CASRRDSRNTEAFF. The CDR3 region has the DNA TGTGCCAGCAGAAGGGACAGTAGGAACACTGAAGCTTTCTTT.

At least ten counts were recorded for this clonotype. The V gene is TRBV6-2 or TRBV6-3, the J gene TRBJ2-2; 8 nucleotides agree with TRBD1. The trim removed 7 bases at V and 0 bases at J, leaving 13 bases unmatched. From germline, CDR1 is MNHEY and CDR2 SVGEGT. This CDR3 contains 18 residues. CDR3 DNA: TGTGCCAGCACCAGTGGACAGGGAGAAACGACGAACACCGGGGAGCTGTTTTTT. Translation: CASTSGQGETTNTGELFF.

This clonotype appeared many times. V is TRBV5-5 and J is TRBJ1-5; possible D gene TRBD1, 6 bases. Trimming removed 2 bases from V and 7 bases from J, with 13 bases in between. The CDR3 is made up of 14 amino acids. Germline values: CDR1 SGHKS, CDR2 YYEKEE (reference sequence). The CDR3 loop is CASSFSLGGQPQHF. As DNA, the CDR3 is TGTGCCAGCAGCTTCAGTCTCGGGGGCCAGCCCCAGCATTTT.

This chain joins TRBV6-5 and TRBJ1-6; D gene unclear. The CDR3 contains 15 residues. Trimming took 6 bases from V and 0 from J, leaving 9 bases between them. CDR1 is MNHEY and CDR2 is SVGAGI in the germline V gene. The CDR3 is CASSRLSSYNSPLHF. The DNA of the CDR3 is TGTGCCAGCAGCAGATTAAGCTCCTATAATTCACCCCTCCACTTT.

In this sample, this clonotype turned up many times. The chain links TRBV11-2 to TRBJ2-5, with TRBD2 matching 10 bases. Germline trimming cut 3 bases from V and 3 bases from J; bases unmatched to any gene: 4. The CDR3 is made up of 15 amino acids. CDR1 is SGHAT, CDR2 FQNNGV, per germline. CDR3 sequence: CASSFSGREEETQYF. The CDR3, as DNA: TGTGCCAGCAGCTTCAGCGGGAGGGAGGAAGAGACCCAGTACTTC.

This clonotype was detected ten times or more. The J gene is TRBJ2-7, the V gene TRBV7-9; 9 bases are shared with TRBD1. The CDR3 has 15 amino acids. Germline trimming cut 4 bases from V and 2 bases from J; bases unmatched to any gene: 6. Per the germline V gene, CDR1 is SEHNR and CDR2 is FQNEAQ (reference sequence). The CDR3 reads CASSSLDRGTYEQYF. In DNA form, the CDR3 reads TGTGCCAGCAGCTCCTTGGACAGGGGAACCTACGAGCAGTACTTC. Supplemented by reference TRBV7-9 and TRBJ2-7, the full variable domain reads DTGVSQNPRHKITKRGQNVTFRCDPISEHNRLYWYRQTLGQGPEFLTYFQNEAQLEKSRLLSDRFSAERPKGSFSTLEIQRTEQGDSAMYLCASSSLDRGTYEQYFGPGTRLTVT.

This clonotype was seen repeatedly, ten times or more. The chain employs TRBV7-2 and TRBJ1-3, with TRBD1 matching over 11 bases. The CDR3 sequence is 15 residues long. CDR1 SGHTA and CDR2 FQGNSA come from the germline V gene. V shed 7 bases, J shed 2 bases, and the junction held 4 bases outside the gene matches. The CDR3 loop reads CASTPDRGPGNTIYF. The CDR3 region has the DNA TGTGCCAGCACCCCGGACAGGGGGCCTGGAAACACCATATATTTT. Combining the CDR3 with reference TRBV7-2 and TRBJ1-3 gives the whole variable domain GAGVSQSPSNKVTEKGKDVELRCDPISGHTALYWYRQSLGQGLEFLIYFQGNSAPDKSGLPSDRFSAERTGGSVSTLTIQRTQQEDSAVYLCASTPDRGPGNTIYFGEGSWLTVV.